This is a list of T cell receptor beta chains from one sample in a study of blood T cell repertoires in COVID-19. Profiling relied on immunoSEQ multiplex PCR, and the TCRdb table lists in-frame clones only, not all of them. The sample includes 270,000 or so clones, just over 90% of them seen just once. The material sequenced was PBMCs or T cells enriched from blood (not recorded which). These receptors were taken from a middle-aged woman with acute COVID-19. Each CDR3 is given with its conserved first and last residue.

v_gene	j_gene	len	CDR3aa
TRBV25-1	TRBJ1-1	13	CASSETTNTEAFF
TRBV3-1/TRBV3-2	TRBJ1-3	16	CASSRRTTASGNTIYF
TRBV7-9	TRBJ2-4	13	CASSLQRVDIQYF
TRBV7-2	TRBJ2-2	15	CASSLGGDNTGELFF
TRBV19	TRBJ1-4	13	CATSDRLNEKLFF
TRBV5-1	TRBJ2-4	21	CASSLGPYRAGDTAAKNIQYF
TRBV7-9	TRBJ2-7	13	CASSATMGQEPNF
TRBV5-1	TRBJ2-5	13	CASSFTFQETQYF
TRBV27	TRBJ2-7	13	CASSLGQGDEQYF
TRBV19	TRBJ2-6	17	CASGTGGVSSGANVLTF
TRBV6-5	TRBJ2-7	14	CASRQTGGEGEQYF
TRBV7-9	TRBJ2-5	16	CASSSRWTGSVETQYF
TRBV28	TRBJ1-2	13	CASRPPGQSTHTF
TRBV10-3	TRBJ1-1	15	CAISESDRGDTEAFF
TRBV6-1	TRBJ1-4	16	CASSEYPGQGNEKLFF
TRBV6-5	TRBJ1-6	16	CASSYSLGTGDSPLHF
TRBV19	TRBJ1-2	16	CASSLPGPYIRGSYTF
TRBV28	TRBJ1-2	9	CASSFQFLF
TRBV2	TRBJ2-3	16	CATDGGKRGIADTQYF
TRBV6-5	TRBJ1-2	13	CASRKTGAYGYTF
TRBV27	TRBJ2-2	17	CASSPLFRRSNTGELFF
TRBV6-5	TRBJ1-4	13	CASRSGLEEKLFF
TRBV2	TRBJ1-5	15	CASCGEGYSNQPQHF
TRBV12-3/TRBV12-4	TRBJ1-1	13	CASSPGQGIVAFF
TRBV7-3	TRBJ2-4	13	CASSRNGDDIQYF
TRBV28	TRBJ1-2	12	CASTPGSYGYTF
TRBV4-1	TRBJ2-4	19	CASSPGAGVVRLAKNIQYF
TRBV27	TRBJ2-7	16	CASSPLDREGPNEQYF
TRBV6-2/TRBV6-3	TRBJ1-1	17	CASSPGTGNPGNTEAFF
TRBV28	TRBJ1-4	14	CASSSIQANEKLFF
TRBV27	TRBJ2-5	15	CASSINRGSQETQYF
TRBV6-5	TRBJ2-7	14	CASKPGLASYEQYF